Presented here are 10 T cell receptor beta chains from one specimen sequenced in a study of blood T cells in healthy people across ages. A second about 7 to 12 cycle PCR used barcoded and J-beta primers. Each CDR3 protein gets one entry after TCRdb re-called the 5' RACE reads with MiXCR. Seen here are 1.5 million to 2 million distinct CDR3 sequences, around 50% observed once, and the top ten hold 2.1%. Sequencing was carried out using blood. These receptors were obtained from a woman in her forties in good health.

The chain joins TRBV7-9 to TRBJ2-5; 9 bases align to TRBD2. The germline CDR1 and CDR2 sequences are SEHNR and FQNEAQ (reference sequence). V lost 8 bases and J lost 11; bases outside the gene matches: 12. The CDR3 totals 13 residues. CDR3 in amino acids: CASEAGGYNEQYF. The DNA for the CDR3 is TGTGCCAGCGAGGCGGGGGGGTACAATGAGCAGTACTTC. The variable domain in full, completed from reference TRBV7-9 and TRBJ2-5, reads DTGVSQNPRHKITKRGQNVTFRCDPISEHNRLYWYRQTLGQGPEFLTYFQNEAQLEKSRLLSDRFSAERPKGSFSTLEIQRTEQGDSAMYLCASEAGGYNEQYFGPGTRLLVL.

V usage is TRBV6-2 or TRBV6-3 and J usage is TRBJ2-1; a possible D gene is TRBD1 (6 bases). The V gene's germline CDR1 is MNHEY and CDR2 SVGEGT. Trimming left V 2 bases short and J 13 bases short, with 21 bases between. The CDR3 runs 15 residues. In DNA, the CDR3 is TGTGCCAGCAGTTACCGACGAACAGGGTGGGAGACCCAGTTCTTC. This gives the protein CASSYRRTGWETQFF.

This clonotype was seen many times. The V and J genes are TRBV4-1 and TRBJ2-5, with D unclear. Germline CDR1 and CDR2: MGHRA and YSYEKL. The CDR3 has 13 residues. Trimming took off 1 base at V and 3 bases at J, with 6 bases between the two ends. This CDR3 reads CASSQGLKETQYF. The CDR3 bases are TGCGCCAGCAGCCAAGGACTTAAAGAGACCCAGTACTTC.

The genes are TRBV2 and TRBJ2-7, with TRBD2 identical over 9 bases. J gave up 0 bases and V 3 bases, and 9 bases lay outside the gene matches. The CDR3 has 17 amino acids. Germline V gene lookup returns CDR1 SNHLY and CDR2 FYNNEI. CDR3 region: CASSERAGGPSSYEQYF. CDR3 bases: TGTGCCAGCAGTGAGAGGGCGGGGGGGCCTAGCTCCTACGAGCAGTACTTC.

This chain links TRBV4-1 with TRBJ2-7; maybe TRBD2 (7 bases). The DNA end favors TRBJ2-5, so the J call may be wrong. This CDR3 spans 17 amino acids. Germline loops: CDR1 MGHRA, CDR2 YSYEKL. CDR3 region: CASSQGGGAELAETQYF. CDR3 nucleotide sequence: TGCGCCAGCAGCCAAGGTGGGGGGGCTGAGTTGGCAGAGACCCAGTACTTC.

This clonotype showed up many times. The chain couples TRBV5-1 to TRBJ2-5; D may be TRBD2 (6 bases). This CDR3 spans 14 amino acids. CDR1 is SGHRS, CDR2 YFSETQ, per germline. Between the trimmed V and J ends, which lost 7 bases and 5 bases, there was a span of 18 bases. The CDR3 nucleotides read TGCGCCAGCCCCCTGAGGAGGGTTGGTGAGACCCAGTACTTC. Its protein is CASPLRRVGETQYF.

This rearrangement joins TRBV9 to TRBJ1-2, with no clear D. With 0 bases removed from V and 6 bases from J, the gap between germline ends came to 12 bases. The CDR3 spans 14 residues. Germline lookup yields CDR1 SGDLS and CDR2 YYNGEE. The CDR3 is CASSVATGGNGYTF. The CDR3 coding sequence is TGTGCCAGCAGCGTAGCTACGGGAGGGAATGGCTACACCTTC.

V gene TRBV12-3 or TRBV12-4 combines with J gene TRBJ2-3, with 8 bases lining up with TRBD1. V lost 5 bases, J lost 4 bases, and 11 bases stayed unmatched. CDR3 size: 16 residues. The CDR3 is CASSPPQGQGPDTQYF. As DNA, the CDR3 is TGTGCCAGCAGTCCCCCACAAGGACAGGGCCCAGATACGCAGTATTTT.

The rearrangement links TRBV12-3 or TRBV12-4 to TRBJ2-3; 9 bases agree with TRBD2. The CDR3 has 16 amino acids. The V segment lost 3 bases and the J segment 5 bases; nucleotides outside the gene matches: 9. As DNA, the CDR3 is TGTGCCAGCAGTTTGGGGGGCGCGGGGGGGCGAGATACGCAGTATTTT. Translating it yields CASSLGGAGGRDTQYF.

This clonotype has only a few counts. This chain joins TRBV21-1 and TRBJ2-4; TRBD1, the table's D call, was not compared with the DNA. TRBV21-1 is a pseudogene segment. The CDR3 is made up of 13 amino acids. The DNA for the CDR3 is TGTGCCAGTTCTGCGGGGGATGAGAACATTCAGTACTTC. Translating it yields CASSAGDENIQYF.